This TCR beta chain comes out of a study of cytomegalovirus exposure and HLA in healthy donors. Points on this clone: Its cognate antigen is unknown.

Findings of the study overall: TCR beta chain V- and J-gene trimming was linked, in a later analysis, to a missense variant in DCLRE1C. In a later analysis, TCR association rates varied by HLA locus: DRB1 most, HLA-C fewest. Reportedly, HLA-A and HLA-B alleles of most subjects were accurately predicted from TCR beta.

Trimming took off 3 bases at V and 2 bases at J, with 3 bases between the two ends. The CDR3 length is 11 residues. Germline assignment: CDR1 SGHDT and CDR2 YYEEEE. The PCR contained 60 Vbeta and 13 Jbeta primers. Sequenced by immunoSEQ multiplex PCR; TCRdb stores in-frame clones only, minus some. The table records more than 150,000 clones, 70% to 90% of them present only once. This receptor was taken from a man between 18 and 35 years old in good health and CMV-seropositive. The specimen sequenced was PBMCs. This sequence joins TRBV5-6 and TRBJ2-7, with D unresolved. CDR3 bases: TGTGCCAGCAGCTCCGCCTACGAGCAGTACTTC. It is translated as CASSSAYEQYF.